The T cell receptor beta chain described here comes from a study of T cell responses to AZD1222 COVID-19 vaccine. Unmatched junction bases numbered 2, after V lost 4 bases and J lost 6 bases. The CDR3 extends over 14 amino acids. CDR1 and CDR2 from the germline V gene are MNHEY and SMNVEV (reference sequence). Study-wide findings and caveats: Seropositive at baseline were only 5 to 7 AZD1222 recipients. In all cases, repertoires were sampled only after the peak T cell response. Possibly, clonal diversity was underestimated; donors were largely white British and included more females. Targeting of unmutated variant regions was reportedly seen in nearly half of spike-specific TCRs.

Worth noting for this clone: The antigen is undetermined.

Sequencing was performed with immunoSEQ multiplex PCR; in TCRdb, only in-frame clones are kept and a portion is missing. The sample includes about 150,000 clones, over 85% of them seen just once. The chain has TRBV27 and TRBJ2-2, with 10 bases aligning to TRBD2. Sequenced here: peripheral blood, sampled on day 0 of AZD1222 vaccination. This receptor was identified in an adult in good health. The CDR3 loop reads CASSSGLASGELFF. Here the CDR3 DNA reads TGTGCCAGCAGTTCGGGACTAGCGTCCGGGGAGCTGTTTTTT.